A selection of T cell receptor beta chains follows, all from one sample in a study of Graves' ophthalmopathy and Graves' hyperthyroidism. TCRdb analysed the multiplex PCR reads with MiXCR anew, one entry per CDR3 protein. This table holds 220,000 or so distinct CDR3 sequences, roughly 21% found once. Input material: peripheral blood. Source of these receptors: a woman aged 45-65 years with Graves' ophthalmopathy. Each CDR3 is given with its conserved first and last residue. D genes are given only for firm matches.

V	J	length	D	CDR3
TRBV19	TRBJ1-1	12	-	CASSIGNTEAFF
TRBV13	TRBJ1-1	15	-	CASSLLGALETEAFF
TRBV20-1	TRBJ2-7	11	-	CSARIAYEQYF
TRBV24-1	TRBJ2-5	14	-	CATSERGGQETQYF
TRBV5-1	TRBJ2-5	15	-	CASSLGEDTQETQYF
TRBV6-1	TRBJ2-5	12	-	CASSGDSETQYF
TRBV10-3	TRBJ2-5	14	-	CAISGDTGRETQYF
TRBV12-3/TRBV12-4	TRBJ2-7	14	-	CASRGAGGSYEQYF
TRBV11-2	TRBJ1-1	18	-	CASSLDNKGRLMNTEAFF
TRBV20-1	TRBJ2-5	13	TRBD2	CSARPGGGETQYF
TRBV6-1	TRBJ2-7	14	TRBD1	CASKPPRGGAEQYF
TRBV9	TRBJ1-2	14	-	CASGPGQSVYGYTF
TRBV19	TRBJ1-3	14	-	CASSIGSDGNTIYF
TRBV3-1	TRBJ1-1	16	TRBD1	CASSAHRGLTDTEAFF
TRBV30	TRBJ2-2	14	-	CAWSVPHKPGELFF
TRBV28	TRBJ2-7	16	-	CASSYQGAGHPYEQYF
TRBV28	TRBJ1-6	14	-	CASTRGGVASPLHF
TRBV20-1	TRBJ2-1	12	-	CSASRGPNEQFF